These 8 T cell receptor beta chains were sequenced from one sample in a study of cytomegalovirus exposure and HLA in healthy donors. The PCR contained 60 Vbeta and 13 Jbeta primers. The assay was immunoSEQ multiplex PCR, and TCRdb's table has in-frame clones only and misses some. The sample consists of 150,000 or so clones, just under 80% of them appearing once. The sequencing sample was made of PBMCs. The receptors come from a man aged 30-40 years in good health and CMV-seronegative.

This chain joins TRBV28 and TRBJ1-2; no definite D call. The CDR3 loop spans 14 amino acids. V shed 3 bases and J shed 5 bases, with 13 bases lying between them. Germline CDR1 MDHEN, CDR2 SYDVKM. The CDR3 sequence is CASSLGMLNYGYTF. CDR3 sequence (DNA): TGTGCCAGCAGTTTGGGCATGTTAAATTATGGCTACACCTTC.

The rearrangement uses TRBV7-6 and TRBJ2-3; 12 bases agree with TRBD2. V was pared by 3 bases and J by 4 bases, with 5 bases of the junction left unmatched. Germline values: CDR1 SGHVS, CDR2 FNYEAQ. CDR3 length equals 16 residues. This CDR3 reads CASSFLAGGSSDTQYF. In DNA, the CDR3 is TGTGCCAGCAGCTTCCTAGCGGGGGGGAGCTCAGATACGCAGTATTTT.

The chain employs TRBV11-3 and TRBJ2-5; D may be TRBD2 (8 bases). V was shortened by 1 base and J by 5 bases, with 14 bases between the two germline ends. Germline loops: CDR1 SGHNT, CDR2 YENEEA. CDR3 size: 15 residues. CDR3 sequence reads: CASSLGQGGGETQYF. The DNA of the CDR3 is TGTGCCAGCAGCTTAGGACAGGGCGGGGGGGAGACCCAGTACTTC.

J is TRBJ2-3 and V is TRBV4-1; TRBD2 agrees at 8 bases. V gave up 2 bases and J gave up 0 bases; unmatched junction bases: 7. Per the germline V gene, CDR1 is MGHRA and CDR2 is YSYEKL. This CDR3 contains 17 residues. The CDR3 loop is CASSQMGRGVSTDTQYF. CDR3 DNA: TGCGCCAGCAGCCAAATGGGGCGGGGGGTCAGCACAGATACGCAGTATTTT.

The gene calls are TRBV6-5 and TRBJ1-1; possibly TRBD1 for D (5 bases). CDR1 MNHEY and CDR2 SVGAGI come from the germline V gene. The V end lost 0 bases, the J end lost 4 bases, and 12 bases lay between the germline ends. The CDR3 has 15 residues. This chain's CDR3 is CASSYSSSRATEAFF. The DNA for the CDR3 is TGTGCCAGCAGTTACTCGTCTTCCAGGGCCACTGAAGCTTTCTTT.

This clone was seen more than once but under ten times. The gene calls are TRBV18 and TRBJ2-6, with TRBD1 matching 7 bases. Trimming removed 6 bases from V and 1 base from J; junction bases left unmatched: 12. The CDR3 covers 18 residues. Per the germline V gene, CDR1 is KGHSH and CDR2 is LQKENI. CDR3 sequence (DNA): TGTGCCAGCTCTCAAGAGGACAGGTCGGGGTCTGGGGCCAACGTCCTGACTTTC. It specifies CASSQEDRSGSGANVLTF.

The chain carries TRBV11-2 and TRBJ1-4; 8 positions match TRBD1. This CDR3 is 14 amino acids long. CDR1 and CDR2 from the germline V gene are SGHAT and FQNNGV. Trimming removed 1 base from V and 16 bases from J; junction bases left unmatched: 11. The CDR3 region is CASSLAPGQGLAFF. CDR3 sequence (DNA): TGTGCCAGCAGCTTAGCGCCTGGACAGGGACTCGCGTTTTTT.

This clone has only one observation. V is TRBV6-6 and J is TRBJ1-6, with D possibly TRBD1 on 6 matching bases. The CDR3 has 15 amino acids. Between the trimmed V and J ends, which lost 4 bases and 8 bases, there was a span of 15 bases. The germline V gene encodes CDR1 MNHNY and CDR2 SVGAGI (reference sequence). In nucleotides, the CDR3 is TGTGCCAGCAGTTGGGGGGGGCGTAGGGATTCACCCCTCCACTTT. It specifies CASSWGGRRDSPLHF.